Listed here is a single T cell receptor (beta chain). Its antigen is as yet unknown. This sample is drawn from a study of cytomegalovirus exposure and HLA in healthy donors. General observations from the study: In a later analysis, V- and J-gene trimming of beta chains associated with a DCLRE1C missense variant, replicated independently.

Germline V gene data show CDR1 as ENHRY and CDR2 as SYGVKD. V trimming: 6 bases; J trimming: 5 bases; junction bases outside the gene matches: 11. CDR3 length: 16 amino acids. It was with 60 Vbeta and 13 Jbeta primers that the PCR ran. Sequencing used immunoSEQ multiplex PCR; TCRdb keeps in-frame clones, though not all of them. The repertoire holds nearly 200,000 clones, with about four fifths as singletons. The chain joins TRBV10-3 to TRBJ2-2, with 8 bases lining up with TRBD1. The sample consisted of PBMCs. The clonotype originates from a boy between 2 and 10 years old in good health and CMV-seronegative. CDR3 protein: CAIRVTGARETGELFF. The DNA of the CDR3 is TGTGCCATCAGGGTGACAGGGGCTAGAGAAACCGGGGAGCTGTTTTTT.